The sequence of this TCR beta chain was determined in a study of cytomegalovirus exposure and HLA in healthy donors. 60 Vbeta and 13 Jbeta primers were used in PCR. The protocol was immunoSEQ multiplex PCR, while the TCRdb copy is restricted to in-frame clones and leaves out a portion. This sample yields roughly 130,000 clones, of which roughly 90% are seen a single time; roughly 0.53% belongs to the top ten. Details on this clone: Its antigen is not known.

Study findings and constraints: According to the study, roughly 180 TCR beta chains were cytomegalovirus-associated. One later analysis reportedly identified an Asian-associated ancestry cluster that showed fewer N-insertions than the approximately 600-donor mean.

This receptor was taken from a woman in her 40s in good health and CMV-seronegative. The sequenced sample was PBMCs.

The CDR3, as DNA: TGTGCCAGCAGTTGGACAGGGAATGGCGAGCAGTACTTC. Amino acids: CASSWTGNGEQYF. The chain joins TRBV6-1 to TRBJ2-7, with 8 bases that match TRBD1. The length of the CDR3 is 13 residues. Germline V gene sequence: CDR1 MNHNS, CDR2 SASEGT. V dropped 5 bases and J dropped 6; count of bases not matched to a gene: 6.